Here is one T cell receptor beta chain with its context. No antigen is known for it. No much larger clone exists at a distance of one base, and base qualities are not known. Library preparation employed the immunoSEQ multiplex PCR assay. A mixture of 60 forward primers for TCR Vbeta segments and 13 reverse primers for TCR Jbeta segments was used in the multiplex PCR. The CDR3 region of rearranged TCR beta genes was amplified from genomic DNA by a multiplex PCR assay. On the Illumina HiSeq System, the amplified TCR beta libraries were sequenced as 87-base-pair reads. The study's own analysis went as follows. Across the 700 or so repertoires, a later analysis counted around 80 million unique TCR beta chains, 8.5 million to 12 million of which were shared by at least two donors. A nearest-neighbor algorithm error-corrected the raw reads and collapsed the reads into unique sequences, merging closely related sequences to remove PCR and sequencing errors. CDR3 sequences were aligned to IMGT reference sequences to assign V, D and J gene segments. For a sequence to be retained, a match of at least six nucleotides was required to both a V gene segment and a J gene segment. Rearrangements were called productive when the CDR3 lacked stop codons and stayed in frame with V and J; all others were non-productive. CDR3 was defined according to IMGT convention as the region running from the second conserved V-encoded cysteine to the conserved J-encoded phenylalanine. In an earlier analysis of 500 to 650 of the donors, sequences lacking an unambiguous match to a single V gene segment were excluded. An earlier analysis of approximately 590 of the donors classified V segments as functional when productive rearrangements were above 56.7% and as segregating when the standard deviation between donors was above 5%. A statistical classification framework was built for diagnosing cytomegalovirus status from the catalog of TCR beta chain sequences. V and J gene assignment, in a later analysis, came from comparing TCR nucleotide sequences with IMGT/GENE-DB human TR gene sequences. The TCRdist pipeline was used in a later analysis to assign CDR3 sequences and most-parsimonious VDJ recombination scenarios. A later analysis defined each TCR beta chain by its CDR3 amino acid sequence plus V-gene family, and excluded reads lacking a unique V-gene family. A later analysis removed several hundred highly shared, low-generation-probability nucleotide sequences to deal with suspected cross-contamination and a sequencing artifact. In a later analysis, a clonal expansion index for each public chain was calculated from normalized within-repertoire ranks of inferred template counts. In a later analysis, generation probabilities were computed using a VDJ recombination model fitted to out-of-frame rearrangements, and the results were checked against IGoR. Hypergeometric tests were used in a later analysis to score TCR-TCR, TCR-HLA and TCR-CMV co-occurrence, with a repertoire-size bias correction applied to the TCR pairs. To estimate false discovery rates, a later analysis permuted the HLA or CMV assignments 20 times. In a later analysis, co-occurring TCRs were grouped with DBSCAN, and TCRdist sequence similarity was added when clustering was performed within HLA-allele-positive subsets. Repertoires with fewer than 30,000 or more than 120,000 public chains were left out of co-occurrence clustering, as were four to six repertoires with anomalous nucleotide sharing. TCRdb limited this immuneACCESS table to in-frame rearrangements with V and J called. A share of clones is missing; checked studies link under half to unresolved V genes, and the rest is unexplained. That table supplies the V and J calls and clone size; D and trimming were determined from the DNA. The sample table holds about 130,000 clones, of which over 75% were seen once. The ten largest clones take up approximately 1.2% of the sample.

This entry comes from a study of cytomegalovirus exposure and HLA in healthy donors (dated by TCRdb to between 2016 and 2019). Notes on the research overall: In an earlier analysis of under 600 of the donors, 276 Gb of sequence data and 117 million unique TCR beta sequences from roughly 190 million T cells were reported. An early release that covered 640 HLA-typed donors contained approximately 290 gigabases of sequencing data and 85 million to 100 million unique TCR sequences. Of the 300 to 400 genotyped donors, approximately 80% fell in the genetic ancestry cluster associated with self-reported Caucasian donors. The study aimed to test whether signatures of past pathogen exposure could be identified by cataloging public T cell receptors. The T cell repertoires of 666 subjects were profiled by immunosequencing and related to cytomegalovirus serostatus. In addition to the first cohort of 650 to 750 subjects, a separate validation cohort of over 90 different subjects was used. To predict cytomegalovirus infection status, the study combined high-throughput TCR immunosequencing, statistical association of individual TCRs with disease status, and machine learning. A later analysis re-analyzed previously published TCR beta repertoires from 666 donors and added high-resolution HLA genotyping to study TCR occurrence patterns. In the later analysis, no new phenotypic data were used to find candidate immune exposures; instead, reliance was placed on TCR beta sequences and their occurrence across donors. An earlier analysis of fewer than 700 of the donors applied high-throughput TCR beta sequencing to assess whether each TCR beta V gene segment acted as functional or pseudogenic. Alongside the repertoire data, information on donor age, sex, ethnicity and CMV serostatus was compiled. A later genetic analysis used genome-wide SNP genotypes for about 60% of the roughly 670 donors, treating that subset as a discovery cohort. Every repertoire in the discovery cohort had been generated on one and the same sequencing platform. Both class I and class II loci were covered by HLA typing, at four-digit resolution. The number of typed donors differed by locus: about 620-630 for A, B, C, DRB1 and DQB1; 500 to 550 for DQA1; approximately 610 for DPA1; and 450 to 480 for DPB1. Five DR-DQ haplotypes were handled as single units for association and clustering because linkage in the cohort was strong. Among around 400 genotyped donors of the cohort, an average of approximately 240,000 unique TCR beta nucleotide sequences was sequenced per donor, of which about 20% were non-productive.

Here is what the overall study found, with its caveats: In a later analysis, the rate of TCR association differed among HLA loci, with DRB1 alleles having the most associated TCRs and HLA-C alleles having the fewest. In an earlier analysis of some 500 of the donors, most TCR beta V segments appeared in productive rearrangements about 87% or about 30% of the time, broadly matching IMGT annotations. A later genetic analysis reported fewer N-insertions in productive TCRs among donors in an Asian-associated ancestry cluster than the roughly 700-donor mean. A further reported finding was that TCR beta sequences accurately predicted the HLA-A and HLA-B alleles for most subjects in the first cohort. The authors suggested that the approach could potentially be extended to other disease states and immunological phenotypes. Because some donors lacked HLA typing at each locus, the association tests relied only on the typed subset. The cohort was sequenced for TCR beta chains only, and without alpha or paired-chain data the features that could be detected were limited. In vitro tests confirmed that a few of the cytomegalovirus-associated TCR beta chains recognize cytomegalovirus antigens. Assigning TCR associations to individual alleles was difficult when HLA alleles, especially DR and DQ, strongly co-occurred. The classifier was reported to diagnose cytomegalovirus status with high specificity and sensitivity in both the original and validation cohorts. A group of highly shared sequence variants was considered likely to be a technical artifact of the sequencing pipeline. Most TCR sequences were observed very rarely across donors, whereas some public TCRs were present in many individuals. According to a later analysis, parvovirus B19, influenza, CMV and Epstein-Barr virus appeared linked to several top co-occurrence clusters. In a later analysis, HLA-associated TCR beta chains were found to be more clonally expanded and to have lower generation probabilities than equally common non-associated chains. For the cohort, immune exposure information was limited to CMV serostatus. Linkage disequilibrium might explain the correlated functional status among segregating V segments, but an unknown experimental factor could not be ruled out. Because the 87-base-pair reads could not distinguish some IMGT-functional V segments, including TRBV6-2 and TRBV6-3, those segments were excluded. Sequencing depth was assumed to be roughly uniform across donors in the presence/absence analyses, though that assumption may not hold. A later analysis found that most CMV-associated TCR beta chains appeared HLA-restricted, with HLA associations seemingly driven largely by CMV exposure. At a false discovery rate of 0.05, a later analysis linked around 15,000 TCR beta sequences to specific HLA alleles. V-gene and J-gene trimming of TCR beta chains was associated with a missense DCLRE1C variant in a later genetic analysis, and the association was replicated in an independent cohort. A total of roughly 160 TCR beta chains were listed by the study as associated with cytomegalovirus. Approximately 16 rarely observed V segments, including chromosome 9 orphons, were excluded from the earlier analysis of several hundred of the donors because counts were too low.

In total, fewer than 750 healthy bone marrow donors made up the cohort. At the time of sampling, all cohort members were nominally healthy, though unrecorded immune exposures were likely present. The donor tested CMV seronegative, placing the donor among the 300 to 450 seronegative members of the cohort. A peripheral blood sample was collected from each donor, and TCR beta sequencing was performed on peripheral blood mononuclear cells. The Qiagen DNeasy Blood Extraction Kit was used to extract genomic DNA from the blood cell samples. The CDR3 goes from the cysteine to the phenylalanine over 15 residues. Only CDR3 DNA is held: 45 bases, read in frame from base 1. V is pruned by 4 bases and J by 0 bases, leaving 3 bases of the junction without a gene match. As encoded in the germline V gene, CDR1 is ENHRY while CDR2 is SYGVKD.

Recombination connected TRBV10-3 to TRBJ2-1; TRBD2 aligns with 7 central bases. This TCR came from a man aged 50-60 years in good health and CMV-seronegative. The sequenced sample consisted of PBMCs. The nucleotide sequence is given as TGTGCCATCAGTGTAGGGGAGGGCTCCTACAATGAGCAGTTCTTC. Its translation is CAISVGEGSYNEQFF.